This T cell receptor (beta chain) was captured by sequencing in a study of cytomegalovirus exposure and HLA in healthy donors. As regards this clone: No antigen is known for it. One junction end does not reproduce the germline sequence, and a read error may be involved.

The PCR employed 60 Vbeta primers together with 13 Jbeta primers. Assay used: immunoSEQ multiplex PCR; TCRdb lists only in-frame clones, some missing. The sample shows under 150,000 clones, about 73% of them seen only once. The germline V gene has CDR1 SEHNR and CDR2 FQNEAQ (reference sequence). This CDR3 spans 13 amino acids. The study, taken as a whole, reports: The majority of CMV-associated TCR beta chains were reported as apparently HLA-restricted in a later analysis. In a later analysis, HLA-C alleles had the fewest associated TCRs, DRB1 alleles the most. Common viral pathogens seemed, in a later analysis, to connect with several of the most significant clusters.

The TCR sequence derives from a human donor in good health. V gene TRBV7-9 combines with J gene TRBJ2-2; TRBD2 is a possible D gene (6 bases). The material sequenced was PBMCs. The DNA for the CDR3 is TGTTCCAGCAGCTCAGGGAGGACCGGGGAGCTGTTTTTT. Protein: CSSSSGRTGELFF.